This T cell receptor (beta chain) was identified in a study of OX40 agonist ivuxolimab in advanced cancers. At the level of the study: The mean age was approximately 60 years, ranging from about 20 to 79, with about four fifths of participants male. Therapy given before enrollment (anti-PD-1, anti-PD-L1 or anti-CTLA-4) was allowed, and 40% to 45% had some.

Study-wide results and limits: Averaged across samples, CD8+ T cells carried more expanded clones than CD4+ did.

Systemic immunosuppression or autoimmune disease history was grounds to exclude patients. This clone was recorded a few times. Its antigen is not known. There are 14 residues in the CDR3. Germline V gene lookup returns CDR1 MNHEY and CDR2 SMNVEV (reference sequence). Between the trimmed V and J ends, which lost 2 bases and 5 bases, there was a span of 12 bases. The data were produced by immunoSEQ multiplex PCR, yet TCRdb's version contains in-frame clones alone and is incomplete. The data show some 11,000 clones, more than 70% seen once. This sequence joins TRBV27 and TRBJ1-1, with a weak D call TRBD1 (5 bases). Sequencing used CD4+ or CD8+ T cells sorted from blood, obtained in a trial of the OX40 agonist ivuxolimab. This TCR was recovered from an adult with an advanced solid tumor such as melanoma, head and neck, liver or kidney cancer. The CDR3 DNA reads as TGTGCCAGCAGTTTACTCTTGGGGGGAACTGAAGCTTTCTTT. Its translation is CASSLLLGGTEAFF.